This T cell receptor beta chain was captured in a study of metastatic and nonmetastatic thyroid tumors. Using MiXCR, TCRdb re-called clones from the PCR reads. The sample lists fewer than 40,000 clones, 30% seen once, with 30% in the top ten. V shed 5 bases and J shed 0 bases, with 17 bases lying between them. The CDR3 is 17 residues long. The V gene's germline CDR1 is SEHNR and CDR2 FQNEAQ (reference sequence). Study outcomes and limitations: Reported TCR beta diversity, measured in blood and tumor, was significantly higher for malignant thyroid tumors than for benign nodules.

Every patient was untreated before thyroid surgery. The table lists this clone with many counts. Its target is not known. This sequence joins TRBV7-9 and TRBJ1-3, with D possibly TRBD1 on 6 matching bases. This TCR was recovered from a female donor with papillary thyroid cancer or a benign thyroid nodule (not recorded which). Some clones in this sample may be carry-over from other donors' samples. Sequences were obtained from blood. For the CDR3, the DNA is TGTGCCAGCAGCCTGTCTACCGAAGGGGGCTCTGGAAACACCATATATTTT. This sequence encodes CASSLSTEGGSGNTIYF.